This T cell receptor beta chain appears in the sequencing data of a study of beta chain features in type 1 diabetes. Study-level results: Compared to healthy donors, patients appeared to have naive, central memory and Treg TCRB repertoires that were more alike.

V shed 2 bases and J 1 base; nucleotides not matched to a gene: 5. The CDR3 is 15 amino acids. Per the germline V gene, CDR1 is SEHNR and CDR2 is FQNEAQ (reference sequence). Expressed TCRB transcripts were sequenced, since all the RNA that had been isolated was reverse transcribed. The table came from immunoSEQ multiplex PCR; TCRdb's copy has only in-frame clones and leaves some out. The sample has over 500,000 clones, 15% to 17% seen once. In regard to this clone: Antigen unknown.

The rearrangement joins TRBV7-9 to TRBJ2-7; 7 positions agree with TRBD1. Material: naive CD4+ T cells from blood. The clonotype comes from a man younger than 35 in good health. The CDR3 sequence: CASSLLDRPSYEQYF. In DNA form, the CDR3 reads TGTGCCAGCAGCTTACTGGACAGGCCATCCTACGAGCAGTACTTC. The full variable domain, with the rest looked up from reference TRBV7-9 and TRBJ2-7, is DTGVSQNPRHKITKRGQNVTFRCDPISEHNRLYWYRQTLGQGPEFLTYFQNEAQLEKSRLLSDRFSAERPKGSFSTLEIQRTEQGDSAMYLCASSLLDRPSYEQYFGPGTRLTVT.